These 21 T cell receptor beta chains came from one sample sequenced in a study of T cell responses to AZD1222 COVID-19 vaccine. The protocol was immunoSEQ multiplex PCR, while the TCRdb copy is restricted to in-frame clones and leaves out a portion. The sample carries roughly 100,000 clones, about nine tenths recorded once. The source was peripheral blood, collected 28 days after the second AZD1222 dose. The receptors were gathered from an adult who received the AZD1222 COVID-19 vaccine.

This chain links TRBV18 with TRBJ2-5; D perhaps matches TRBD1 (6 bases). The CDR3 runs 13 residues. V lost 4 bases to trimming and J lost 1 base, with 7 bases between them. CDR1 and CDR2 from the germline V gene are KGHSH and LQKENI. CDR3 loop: CASSRDIQETQYF. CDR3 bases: TGTGCCAGCTCACGGGACATCCAAGAGACCCAGTACTTC.

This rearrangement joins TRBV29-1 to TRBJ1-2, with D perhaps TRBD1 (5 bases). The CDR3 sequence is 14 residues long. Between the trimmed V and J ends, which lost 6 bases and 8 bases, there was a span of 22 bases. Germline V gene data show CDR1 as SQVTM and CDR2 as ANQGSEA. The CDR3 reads CSVPSLGGLDGYTF. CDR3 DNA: TGCAGCGTCCCCTCTTTGGGGGGTTTGGACGGCTACACCTTC.

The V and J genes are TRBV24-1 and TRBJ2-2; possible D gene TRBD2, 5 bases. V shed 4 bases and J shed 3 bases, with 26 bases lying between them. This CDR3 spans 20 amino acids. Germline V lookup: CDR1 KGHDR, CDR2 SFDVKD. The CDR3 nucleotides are TGTGCCACCAGTGAGTACAACAAGACCTCCGGGATGTCTTACACCGGGGAGCTGTTTTTT. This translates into CATSEYNKTSGMSYTGELFF.

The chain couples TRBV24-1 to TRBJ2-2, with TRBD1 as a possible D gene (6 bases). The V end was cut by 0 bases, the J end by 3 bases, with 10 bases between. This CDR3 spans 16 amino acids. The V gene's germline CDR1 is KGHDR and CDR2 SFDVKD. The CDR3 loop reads CATSDLRPGDTGELFF. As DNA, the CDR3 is TGTGCCACCAGTGATTTGCGGCCAGGGGACACCGGGGAGCTGTTTTTT.

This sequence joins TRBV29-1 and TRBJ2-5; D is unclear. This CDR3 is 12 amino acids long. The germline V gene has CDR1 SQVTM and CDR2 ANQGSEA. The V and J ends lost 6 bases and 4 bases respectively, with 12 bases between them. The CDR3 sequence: CSVGRAGETQYF. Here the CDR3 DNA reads TGCAGCGTCGGGCGCGCCGGAGAGACCCAGTACTTC.

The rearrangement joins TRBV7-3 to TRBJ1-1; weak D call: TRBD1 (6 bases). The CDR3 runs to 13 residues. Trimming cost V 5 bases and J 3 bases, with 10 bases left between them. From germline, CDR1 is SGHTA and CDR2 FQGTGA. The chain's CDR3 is CASSPDRYTEAFF. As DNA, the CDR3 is TGTGCCAGCAGCCCAGACAGGTACACTGAAGCTTTCTTT. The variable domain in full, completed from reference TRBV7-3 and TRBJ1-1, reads GAGVSQTPSNKVTEKGKYVELRCDPISGHTALYWYRQSLGQGPEFLIYFQGTGAADDSGLPNDRFFAVRPEGSVSTLKIQRTERGDSAVYLCASSPDRYTEAFFGQGTRLTVV.

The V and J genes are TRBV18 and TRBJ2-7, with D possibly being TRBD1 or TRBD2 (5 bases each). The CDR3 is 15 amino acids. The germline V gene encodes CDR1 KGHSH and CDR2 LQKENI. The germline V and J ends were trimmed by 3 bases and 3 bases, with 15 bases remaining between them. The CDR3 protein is CASSPPGDGGYEQYF. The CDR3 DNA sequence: TGTGCCAGCTCACCCCCCGGGGACGGAGGCTACGAGCAGTACTTC.

The CDR3 loop is CASSQGTGGGETQYF. DNA of the CDR3: TGTGCCAGCAGCCAAGGAACAGGGGGCGGTGAGACCCAGTACTTC. The V and J genes are TRBV3-1 (or the pseudogene TRBV3-2) and TRBJ2-5; 9 bases line up with TRBD1. The CDR3 is made up of 15 amino acids. The germline V gene encodes CDR1 LGHDT and CDR2 YNNKEL (reference sequence). V lost 1 base to trimming and J lost 5 bases; unmatched junction nucleotides: 5.

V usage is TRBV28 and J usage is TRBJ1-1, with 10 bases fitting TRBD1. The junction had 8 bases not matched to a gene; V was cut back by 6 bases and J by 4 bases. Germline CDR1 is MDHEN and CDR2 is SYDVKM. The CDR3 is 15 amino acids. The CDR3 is CASRGQGTLGTEAFF. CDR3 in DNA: TGTGCCAGCAGGGGACAGGGGACTCTGGGCACTGAAGCTTTCTTT.

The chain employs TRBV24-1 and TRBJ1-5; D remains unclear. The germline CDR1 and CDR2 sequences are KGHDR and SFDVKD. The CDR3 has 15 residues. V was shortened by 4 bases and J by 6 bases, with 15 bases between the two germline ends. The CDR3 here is CATSDPSREGQPQHF. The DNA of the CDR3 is TGTGCCACCAGTGACCCCTCTAGGGAGGGTCAGCCCCAGCATTTT.

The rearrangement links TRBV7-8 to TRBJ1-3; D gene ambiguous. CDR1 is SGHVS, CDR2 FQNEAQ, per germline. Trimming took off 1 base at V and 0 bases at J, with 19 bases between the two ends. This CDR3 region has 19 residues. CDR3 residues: CASSLGSLSAATSGNTIYF. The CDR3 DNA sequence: TGTGCCAGCAGCTTAGGGTCTTTGTCGGCGGCAACCTCTGGAAACACCATATATTTT.

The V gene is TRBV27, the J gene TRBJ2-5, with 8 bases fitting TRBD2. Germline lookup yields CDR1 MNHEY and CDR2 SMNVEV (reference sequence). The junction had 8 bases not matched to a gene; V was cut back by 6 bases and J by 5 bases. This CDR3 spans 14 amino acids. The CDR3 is CASRGSGSRETQYF. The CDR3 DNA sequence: TGTGCCAGCAGGGGAAGCGGGAGTCGGGAGACCCAGTACTTC.

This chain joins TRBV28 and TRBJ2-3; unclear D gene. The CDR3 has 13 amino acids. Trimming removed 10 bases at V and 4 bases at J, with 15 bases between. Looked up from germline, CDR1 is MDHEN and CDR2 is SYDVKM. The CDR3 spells CAIADPPPDTQYF. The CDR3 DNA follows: TGTGCCATCGCGGACCCACCCCCAGATACGCAGTATTTT.

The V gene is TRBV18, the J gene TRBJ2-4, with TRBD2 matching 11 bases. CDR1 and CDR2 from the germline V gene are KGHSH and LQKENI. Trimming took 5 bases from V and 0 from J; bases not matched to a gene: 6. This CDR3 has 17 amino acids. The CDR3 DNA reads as TGTGCCAGCTCAGACGGCGGACTAGCGGGAGCCAAAAACATTCAGTACTTC. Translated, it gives CASSDGGLAGAKNIQYF.

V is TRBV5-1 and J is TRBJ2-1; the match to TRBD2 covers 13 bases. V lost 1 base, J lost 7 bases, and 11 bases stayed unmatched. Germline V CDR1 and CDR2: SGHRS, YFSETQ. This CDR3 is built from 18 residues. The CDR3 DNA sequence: TGCGCCAGCAGCTTGACAGGGGGCAGGACTAGCGGGAGTAATGAGCAGTTCTTC. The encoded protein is CASSLTGGRTSGSNEQFF.

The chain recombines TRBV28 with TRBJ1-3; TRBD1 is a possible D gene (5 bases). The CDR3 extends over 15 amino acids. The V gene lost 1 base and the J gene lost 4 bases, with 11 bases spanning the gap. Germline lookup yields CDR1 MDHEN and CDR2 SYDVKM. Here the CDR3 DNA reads TGTGCCAGCAGTTTATTTAGGGGCGAAGGAAACACCATATATTTT. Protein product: CASSLFRGEGNTIYF.

CDR3 coding DNA: TGCGCCAGCAGCCACTCATGGACAGGGGCGAACACCGGGGAGCTGTTTTTT. Encoded protein: CASSHSWTGANTGELFF. This chain joins TRBV4-1 and TRBJ2-2; TRBD1 agrees at 9 bases. Germline-derived CDR1 and CDR2 are MGHRA and YSYEKL. The CDR3 contains 17 residues. V lost 3 bases to trimming and J lost 0 bases; unmatched junction nucleotides: 5.

CDR3 coding DNA: TGTGCCAGCAGCTTACCACAAGACACTGAAGCTTTCTTT. Its protein product is CASSLPQDTEAFF. V and J are TRBV7-9 and TRBJ1-1; D is uncertain. Germline values: CDR1 SEHNR, CDR2 FQNEAQ (reference sequence). Trimming cost V 2 bases and J 3 bases, with 7 bases left between them. The CDR3 is 13 residues long.

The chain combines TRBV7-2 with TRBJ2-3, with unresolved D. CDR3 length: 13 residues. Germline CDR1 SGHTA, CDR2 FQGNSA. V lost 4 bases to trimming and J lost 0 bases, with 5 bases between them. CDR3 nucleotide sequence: TGTGCCAGCAGCTACCTTAGCACAGATACGCAGTATTTT. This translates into CASSYLSTDTQYF. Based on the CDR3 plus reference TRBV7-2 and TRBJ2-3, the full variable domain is GAGVSQSPSNKVTEKGKDVELRCDPISGHTALYWYRQSLGQGLEFLIYFQGNSAPDKSGLPSDRFSAERTGGSVSTLTIQRTQQEDSAVYLCASSYLSTDTQYFGPGTRLTVL.

For the CDR3, the DNA is TGCGCCAGCAGCGCGGACTTCTATCAGCCCCAGCATTTT. Encoded protein: CASSADFYQPQHF. The V and J genes are TRBV10-1 and TRBJ1-5, with D uncertain. Trimming stripped 6 bases from V and 5 bases from J, with 11 bases between. Germline CDR1 is WNHNN and CDR2 is SYGVQD (reference sequence). This CDR3 contains 13 residues.

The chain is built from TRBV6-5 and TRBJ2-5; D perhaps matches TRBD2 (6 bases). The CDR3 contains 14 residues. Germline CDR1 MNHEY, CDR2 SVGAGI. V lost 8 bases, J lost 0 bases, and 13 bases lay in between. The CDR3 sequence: CASRERQHQETQYF. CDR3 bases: TGTGCCAGCCGGGAGAGGCAGCACCAAGAGACCCAGTACTTC.